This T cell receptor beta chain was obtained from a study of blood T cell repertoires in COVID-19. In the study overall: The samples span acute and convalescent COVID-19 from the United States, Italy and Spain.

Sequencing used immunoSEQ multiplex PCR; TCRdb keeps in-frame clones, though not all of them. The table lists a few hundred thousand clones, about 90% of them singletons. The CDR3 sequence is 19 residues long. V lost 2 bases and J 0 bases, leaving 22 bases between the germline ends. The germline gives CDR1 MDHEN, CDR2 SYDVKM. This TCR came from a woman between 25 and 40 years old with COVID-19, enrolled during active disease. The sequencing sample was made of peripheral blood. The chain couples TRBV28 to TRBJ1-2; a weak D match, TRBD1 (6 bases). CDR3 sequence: CASSLDRPSLSSTNYGYTF. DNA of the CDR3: TGTGCCAGCAGTTTAGACAGGCCCTCACTTTCTTCAACTAACTATGGCTACACCTTC.